Listed below are T cell receptor beta chains from one sample, sequenced in a study of blood T cell repertoires in COVID-19. This table comes from immunoSEQ multiplex PCR, and its TCRdb copy is limited to in-frame clones, with some not included. The sample shows about 110,000 clones, around four fifths of them seen only once. Sample: peripheral blood. The receptors were sampled from a woman between 55 and 75 years old with acute or convalescent COVID-19. CDR3s include the opening cysteine and the closing phenylalanine or tryptophan. The D gene is left open where the match is weak.

d_gene: TRBD1; j_gene: TRBJ1-2; v_gene: TRBV10-2; CDR3aa: CASSDGQEGFYGYTF
d_gene: .; j_gene: TRBJ2-4; v_gene: TRBV4-1; CDR3aa: CASSQTPTDLAKNIQYF
d_gene: TRBD2; j_gene: TRBJ2-2; v_gene: TRBV6-4; CDR3aa: CASSGRTSGDTGELFF
d_gene: .; j_gene: TRBJ1-2; v_gene: TRBV30; CDR3aa: CAWLSVGAGDNYGYTF
d_gene: .; j_gene: TRBJ2-7; v_gene: TRBV7-8; CDR3aa: CATGLDPSYEQYF
d_gene: .; j_gene: TRBJ2-2; v_gene: TRBV4-2; CDR3aa: CASSQIGLTGELFF
d_gene: .; j_gene: TRBJ1-6; v_gene: TRBV7-6; CDR3aa: CASSLREVRGSPLHF
d_gene: TRBD2; j_gene: TRBJ2-1; v_gene: TRBV5-8; CDR3aa: CASSLATLAGAYNEQFF
d_gene: TRBD1; j_gene: TRBJ1-2; v_gene: TRBV6-5; CDR3aa: CASRPGTVYGYTF
d_gene: TRBD1; j_gene: TRBJ2-7; v_gene: TRBV5-1; CDR3aa: CASSSGQGGQYF
d_gene: .; j_gene: TRBJ1-3; v_gene: TRBV19; CDR3aa: CASRAVSSGNTIYF
d_gene: TRBD1; j_gene: TRBJ2-3; v_gene: TRBV4-1; CDR3aa: CASSQWRQGVRGDTQYF
d_gene: .; j_gene: TRBJ1-1; v_gene: TRBV11-2; CDR3aa: CASRGSRTPIEAFF
d_gene: .; j_gene: TRBJ2-5; v_gene: TRBV11-3; CDR3aa: CASSSPLQETQYF
d_gene: .; j_gene: TRBJ1-5; v_gene: TRBV12-3/TRBV12-4; CDR3aa: CASSTGYQPQHF
d_gene: .; j_gene: TRBJ2-7; v_gene: TRBV11-1; CDR3aa: CASSFGRGTYEQYF
d_gene: TRBD2; j_gene: TRBJ2-7; v_gene: TRBV5-6; CDR3aa: CASGGRISYEQYF
d_gene: TRBD1; j_gene: TRBJ1-4; v_gene: TRBV28; CDR3aa: CASSETTRGTANEKLFF
d_gene: TRBD1; j_gene: TRBJ1-2; v_gene: TRBV10-2; CDR3aa: CASTSGGSGYTF
d_gene: TRBD2; j_gene: TRBJ2-1; v_gene: TRBV9; CDR3aa: CASSANPPSAGGPSDEQFF
d_gene: .; j_gene: TRBJ2-2; v_gene: TRBV18; CDR3aa: CASSPVELATTGELFF
d_gene: .; j_gene: TRBJ1-2; v_gene: TRBV11-2; CDR3aa: CASSLGGQGYGYTF
d_gene: .; j_gene: TRBJ2-7; v_gene: TRBV29-1; CDR3aa: CSARTGTFGSYEQYF